This TCR beta chain was sequenced in a study of blood T cell repertoires in COVID-19. Study overall: Sites in the United States, Italy and Spain provided acute and convalescent COVID-19 samples.

As regards this clone: Its ends do not fully match the called genes, so a read error is possible.

Germline V gene sequence: CDR1 MDHEN, CDR2 SYDVKM. The CDR3 runs to 15 residues. Authors' data handling: By means of reference gene primer amplification, nucleated cell counts were estimated. The assay was immunoSEQ multiplex PCR, and TCRdb's table has in-frame clones only and misses some. D and trimming were read from the DNA, whereas the V and J calls and clone size are those reported in that table. The sample contains roughly 360,000 clones, 83% of which appear only once. Ages ranged from about 18 to 100 years, with residence in about two dozen US areas. Cohorts were determined from participant-reported clinical history.

The sequence was collected from a woman between 50 and 59 years old who had recovered from COVID-19. Sequenced input: PBMCs or T cells enriched from blood (not recorded which). This chain links TRBV28 with TRBJ2-7, with 7 bases matching TRBD1. CDR3 amino acids: CASSKIGTARLGSNF. CDR3 bases: TGTGCCAGCAGTAAGATCGGGACAGCCCGACTTGGGTCGAACTTC.